This T cell receptor (beta chain) was sequenced for a study of T cells expressing NK-cell markers. Per the germline V gene, CDR1 is SGHRS and CDR2 is YFSETQ. CDR3 length equals 16 residues. A 5'RACE template switching approach incorporating UMIs was used to make TCR beta cDNA. Using the 5' RACE reads, TCRdb records one entry per CDR3 protein without DNA. Across 200,000 to 300,000 distinct CDR3 sequences, the top ten clones capture about 4.2% of the sample. The specimen sequenced was blood T cells: a sorted CD56 or NKG2C T cell subset, CD4+ or CD8+ T cells, or bulk PBMC T cells (not recorded which). This receptor was taken from a woman aged 18 to 75 in good health. The J gene is TRBJ1-6, the V gene TRBV5-1; TCRdb lists TRBD1, though no DNA is available to test this call. The CDR3 loop reads CASSQFGTDSNSPLHF.